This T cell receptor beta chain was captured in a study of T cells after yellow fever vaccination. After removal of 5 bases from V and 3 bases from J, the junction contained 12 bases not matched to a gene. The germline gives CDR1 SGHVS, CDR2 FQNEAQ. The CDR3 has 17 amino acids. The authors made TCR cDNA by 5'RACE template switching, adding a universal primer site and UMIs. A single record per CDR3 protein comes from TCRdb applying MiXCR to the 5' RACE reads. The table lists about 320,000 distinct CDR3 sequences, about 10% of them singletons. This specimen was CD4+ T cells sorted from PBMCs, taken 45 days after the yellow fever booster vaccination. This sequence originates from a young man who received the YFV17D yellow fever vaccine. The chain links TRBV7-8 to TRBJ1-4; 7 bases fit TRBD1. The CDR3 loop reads CASSRLPTQGPNEKLFF. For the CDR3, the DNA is TGTGCCAGCAGCCGCTTACCAACACAGGGGCCTAATGAAAAACTGTTTTTT. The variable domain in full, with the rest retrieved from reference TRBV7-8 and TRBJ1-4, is GAGVSQSPRYKVAKRGQDVALRCDPISGHVSLFWYQQALGQGPEFLTYFQNEAQLDKSGLPSDRFFAERPEGSVSTLKIQRTQQEDSAVYLCASSRLPTQGPNEKLFFGSGTQLSVL.